The text below deals with one T cell receptor (beta chain). Its antigen is unknown. This sample stems from a study of cytomegalovirus exposure and HLA in healthy donors. Findings of the study overall: Researchers reported in a later analysis that a missense DCLRE1C variant was tied to TCR beta V- and J-gene trimming. A highly shared variant cluster was judged a likely technical artifact.

Healthy bone marrow donors made up the cohort. The trim removed 0 bases at V and 4 bases at J, leaving 11 bases unmatched. The length of the CDR3 is 17 residues. CDR1 is SGHRS and CDR2 is YFSETQ in the germline V gene. A multiplex PCR was run with 60 Vbeta primers and 13 Jbeta primers. This table comes from immunoSEQ multiplex PCR, and its TCRdb copy is limited to in-frame clones, with some not included. The sample includes about 140,000 clones, approximately 80% of them seen just once. The chain couples TRBV5-1 to TRBJ2-7, with 9 bases lining up with TRBD2. Sequencing input: PBMCs. This TCR came from a male donor in good health and CMV-seronegative. Here the CDR3 DNA reads TGCGCCAGCAGCTTGGAGGCGCCTAGCGGGGTCTCATACGAGCAGTACTTC. Protein product: CASSLEAPSGVSYEQYF.